Listed below are T cell receptor beta chains from one sample, sequenced in a study of T-cell memory formation after mild COVID-19. TCRdb redid the calling of the 5' RACE reads with MiXCR, one entry per CDR3 protein. The sample includes roughly 130,000 distinct CDR3 sequences, 15% to 20% of them seen just once. Sequenced sample: PBMCs or a T cell subset sorted from them (not recorded which). The receptors here all came from an adult woman who had mild COVID-19 (a few samples of this study predate the infection). Cell type and time point are not known. The CDR3 runs from the conserved cysteine through the conserved F or W. D genes are given only for firm matches. Clone size, where shown, is once, few, many, or a class for clones that have expanded.

cdr3_length,d_call,j_call,v_call,clone_size,cdr3_aa,cdr3_nt
16,TRBD2,TRBJ2-5,TRBV5-1,few,CASSAQREQGKETQYF,TGCGCCAGCAGCGCGCAGCGGGAGCAGGGGAAAGAGACCCAGTACTTC
18,TRBD1,TRBJ1-1,TRBV19,-,CASSTFWTGGGENTEAFF,TGTGCCAGTAGTACCTTCTGGACAGGGGGCGGCGAGAACACTGAAGCTTTCTTT
14,-,TRBJ1-6,TRBV7-9,-,CASSLERAGAPLHF,TGTGCCAGCAGCTTAGAAAGGGCAGGGGCCCCCCTCCACTTT
17,-,TRBJ1-1,TRBV4-2,few,CASSQDSWGNSNREAFF,TGTGCCAGCAGCCAAGATTCTTGGGGTAACTCGAATCGGGAAGCTTTCTTT
15,-,TRBJ2-2,TRBV9,-,CASSVADRTTGELFF,TGTGCCAGCAGCGTAGCCGACAGGACCACCGGGGAGCTGTTTTTT
15,TRBD2,TRBJ2-1,TRBV24-1,-,CATSDPRGANNEQFF,TGTGCCACCAGTGATCCGCGGGGGGCTAACAATGAGCAGTTCTTC
14,-,TRBJ2-4,TRBV15,-,CATDSGIAKNIQYF,TGTGCCACGGACTCTGGGATAGCCAAAAACATTCAGTACTTC
15,TRBD2,TRBJ2-5,TRBV12-3/TRBV12-4,few,CASSRLAGGSETQYF,TGTGCCAGCAGTCGACTAGCGGGTGGTTCGGAGACCCAGTACTTC
15,TRBD1,TRBJ1-2,TRBV12-3/TRBV12-4,-,CASSPSGQRRYGYTF,TGTGCCAGCAGCCCCTCGGGACAGCGGCGCTATGGCTACACCTTC
12,-,TRBJ2-3,TRBV12-3/TRBV12-4,many,CASSFNQGTQYF,TGTGCCAGCAGTTTTAACCAGGGTACGCAGTATTTT
16,-,TRBJ2-2,TRBV21-1,-,CASERAARWRTGELFF,TGTGCCAGCGAAAGGGCTGCCCGATGGCGGACCGGGGAGCTGTTTTTT
13,-,TRBJ2-3,TRBV9,few,CASSVLSTDTQYF,TGTGCCAGCAGCGTGTTAAGCACAGATACGCAGTATTTT
15,TRBD2,TRBJ2-1,TRBV7-2,-,CASSFGGTSGNEQFF,TGTGCCAGCAGCTTTGGCGGGACTAGCGGCAATGAGCAGTTCTTC
15,-,TRBJ2-7,TRBV18,-,CASSPFQGGSYEQYF,TGTGCCAGCTCACCTTTCCAGGGAGGCTCCTACGAGCAGTACTTC
15,-,TRBJ2-1,TRBV15,many,CARMRDTGTYNEQFF,TGTGCCCGGATGAGGGACACGGGCACCTACAATGAGCAGTTCTTC
14,-,TRBJ2-7,TRBV7-3,few,CASSLEPGLGPQYF,TGTGCCAGCAGCTTGGAGCCGGGACTCGGGCCTCAGTACTTC
15,-,TRBJ2-1,TRBV4-2,many,CASSQRVGYTNEQFF,TGTGCCAGCAGCCAAAGGGTCGGCTATACCAATGAGCAGTTCTTC
14,-,TRBJ1-6,TRBV18,few,CASSPAGYNSPLHF,TGTGCCAGCTCACCAGCAGGATATAATTCACCCCTCCACTTT
13,-,TRBJ1-1,TRBV7-9,few,CASSLGEGIEAFF,TGTGCCAGCAGCTTAGGAGAAGGTATTGAAGCTTTCTTT
15,TRBD2,TRBJ2-7,TRBV24-1,many,CATSDAGGLAYEQYF,TGTGCCACCAGTGATGCGGGAGGGCTCGCCTACGAGCAGTACTTC
15,TRBD2,TRBJ2-5,TRBV6-6,few,CASSSWTGLEETQYF,TGTGCCAGCAGTTCCTGGACTGGACTAGAAGAGACCCAGTACTTC
16,-,TRBJ1-1,TRBV4-1,-,CASSRGTGQGTTEAFF,TGCGCCAGCAGCCGAGGTACCGGCCAGGGGACTACTGAAGCTTTCTTT
13,-,TRBJ1-2,TRBV2,-,CASHLGSPMLYTF,TGTGCCAGCCACTTGGGGTCCCCAATGCTCTACACCTTC
10,-,TRBJ2-3,TRBV30,-,CAWTSGTQYF,TGTGCCTGGACTAGTGGTACGCAGTATTTT
16,TRBD2,TRBJ2-1,TRBV5-1,many,CASRTRPGTSKNEQFF,TGCGCCAGCAGAACCCGCCCCGGGACTAGCAAAAATGAGCAGTTCTTC
15,TRBD2,TRBJ2-2,TRBV6-5,-,CASRSSGRAVGELFF,TGTGCCAGCAGGTCTAGCGGGAGGGCCGTGGGGGAGCTGTTTTTT
16,TRBD1,TRBJ1-3,TRBV9,-,CASSVDPGGYGNTIYF,TGTGCCAGCAGCGTAGATCCAGGGGGCTATGGAAACACCATATATTTT
18,-,TRBJ2-5,TRBV7-6,-,CASSSIPPIPAGIETQYF,TGTGCCAGCAGCTCCATCCCCCCCATTCCGGCGGGTATAGAGACCCAGTACTTC
14,-,TRBJ2-7,TRBV7-2,many,CASSLGGRATEQYF,TGTGCCAGCAGCTTAGGGGGGCGAGCTACTGAGCAGTACTTC
15,-,TRBJ2-2,TRBV5-1,-,CASTLRGADTGELFF,TGCGCCAGCACCCTCCGGGGAGCGGACACCGGGGAGCTGTTTTTT
13,TRBD1,TRBJ2-7,TRBV30,-,CAVYGTGSHEQYF,TGTGCCGTCTACGGGACAGGGTCCCACGAGCAGTACTTC
17,TRBD2,TRBJ2-1,TRBV5-1,-,CASSLRPGTSGTGEQFF,TGCGCCAGCAGCTTGAGACCTGGGACTAGCGGGACCGGCGAGCAGTTCTTC
13,TRBD1,TRBJ2-2,TRBV5-1,-,CASSSTGAGELFF,TGCGCCAGCAGCTCGACAGGGGCCGGGGAGCTGTTTTTT
11,-,TRBJ2-1,TRBV9,few,CASSAANEQFF,TGTGCCAGCAGCGCCGCGAATGAGCAGTTCTTC
18,-,TRBJ2-3,TRBV7-6,few,CASSLEALMGASTDTQYF,TGTGCCAGCAGCTTAGAGGCACTCATGGGCGCTAGCACAGATACGCAGTATTTT
15,-,TRBJ1-1,TRBV4-2,-,CASSTTGQSNTEAFF,TGTGCCAGCAGCACCACCGGACAGTCGAACACTGAAGCTTTCTTT
14,TRBD1,TRBJ1-1,TRBV18,-,CASSPTGGLSEAFF,TGTGCCAGCTCACCAACAGGGGGACTATCTGAAGCTTTCTTT
14,-,TRBJ1-5,TRBV20-1,-,CSARESGFNQPQHF,TGCAGTGCTAGAGAGTCAGGGTTCAATCAGCCCCAGCATTTT
13,-,TRBJ2-3,TRBV12-3/TRBV12-4,few,CASSLVGHDTQYF,TGTGCCAGCAGTTTAGTAGGTCATGATACGCAGTATTTT
14,-,TRBJ2-5,TRBV2,many,CASSVWGQEETQYF,TGTGCCAGCAGTGTCTGGGGGCAGGAGGAGACCCAGTACTTC
14,-,TRBJ2-2,TRBV9,few,CASSVTPNTGELFF,TGTGCCAGCAGCGTAACCCCGAACACCGGGGAGCTGTTTTTT
12,-,TRBJ1-1,TRBV2,-,CASRPGTVEAFF,TGTGCCAGCAGGCCCGGGACGGTTGAAGCTTTCTTT
14,-,TRBJ2-3,TRBV2,-,CASSPAEFTDTQYF,TGTGCCAGCAGCCCAGCGGAATTCACAGATACGCAGTATTTT
19,-,TRBJ2-1,TRBV9,few,CASSVASWDALSSYNEQFF,TGTGCCAGCAGCGTAGCTAGCTGGGACGCGCTAAGCTCCTACAATGAGCAGTTCTTC
14,-,TRBJ1-5,TRBV12-3/TRBV12-4,few,CASSLDGDNQPQHF,TGTGCCAGCAGTTTAGATGGGGATAATCAGCCCCAGCATTTT
15,TRBD2,TRBJ2-7,TRBV5-6,few,CASSLTPGRGNEQYF,TGTGCCAGCAGTCTCACCCCAGGGAGGGGAAACGAGCAGTACTTC
14,TRBD1,TRBJ1-2,TRBV5-1,-,CASSIGQGARGYTF,TGCGCCAGCAGCATAGGACAGGGGGCTAGAGGCTACACCTTC